The table lists the clone carrying this T cell receptor (beta chain) with many counts. What it recognizes is unknown. This sample is drawn from a study of regulatory T cells in long-lasting Graves disease. The study, taken as a whole, reports: Persistent cases of Graves' showed reduced TCR diversity relative to newly diagnosed patients.

The authors built TCR beta libraries using iRepertoire HTBI primers and Arm-PCR of CDR3 regions. TCRdb ran MiXCR on the multiplex PCR reads and lists one entry per CDR3 protein. The sample carries about 620,000 distinct CDR3 sequences, under 20% recorded once. Time point described: newly diagnosed GD, antithyroid drugs for less than 3 months. Extracted PBMC RNA gave rise to the TCR library. The sample was also linked to a second study, of T cells in Graves' hyperthyroidism and ophthalmopathy. This second study says: A first-round RT-PCR of the TCR CDR3 used the HTBI primer set.

This receptor was obtained from a woman in her twenties or thirties with Graves disease. Material: peripheral blood mononuclear cells (PBMCs), obtained at new diagnosis, from a patient treated with antithyroid drugs.

This CDR3 reads CASSLGQGASSYEQYF. The CDR3 DNA is TGTGCCAGCAGCTTAGGACAGGGGGCTAGCTCATACGAGCAGTACTTC. This chain joins TRBV28 and TRBJ2-7, with 11 nucleotides matching TRBD1. The J segment lost 4 bases and the V segment lost 6 bases, leaving 11 bases of the junction unmatched. The length of the CDR3 is 16 residues. Germline V gene lookup returns CDR1 MDHEN and CDR2 SYDVKM.